This T cell receptor (beta chain) was documented in a study of shared clonotypes between healthy human individuals. Comments on this clone: Within the sample, other DNA sequences also encode this same CDR3.

The assay was run at deep level. The repertoire was sequenced with immunoSEQ multiplex PCR; TCRdb's copy has only in-frame clones and lacks some. The profile shows roughly 490,000 clones, approximately 79% of them singletons. In unsorted samples, genomic DNA was obtained using 90 million to 95 million PBMCs. The germline V and J ends were trimmed by 6 bases and 5 bases, with 7 bases remaining between them. The CDR3 extends over 11 amino acids. Germline CDR1 and CDR2: MDHEN and SYDVKM. This rearrangement joins TRBV28 to TRBJ1-1; D remains ambiguous. The TCR sequence derives from a woman aged 40 to 50 in good health. Some clones in this sample may be carry-over from other donors' samples. The sample comprised PBMCs. The CDR3 sequence is CASSYGTEAFF. The CDR3 DNA follows: TGTGCCAGCAGCTACGGGACTGAAGCTTTCTTT.